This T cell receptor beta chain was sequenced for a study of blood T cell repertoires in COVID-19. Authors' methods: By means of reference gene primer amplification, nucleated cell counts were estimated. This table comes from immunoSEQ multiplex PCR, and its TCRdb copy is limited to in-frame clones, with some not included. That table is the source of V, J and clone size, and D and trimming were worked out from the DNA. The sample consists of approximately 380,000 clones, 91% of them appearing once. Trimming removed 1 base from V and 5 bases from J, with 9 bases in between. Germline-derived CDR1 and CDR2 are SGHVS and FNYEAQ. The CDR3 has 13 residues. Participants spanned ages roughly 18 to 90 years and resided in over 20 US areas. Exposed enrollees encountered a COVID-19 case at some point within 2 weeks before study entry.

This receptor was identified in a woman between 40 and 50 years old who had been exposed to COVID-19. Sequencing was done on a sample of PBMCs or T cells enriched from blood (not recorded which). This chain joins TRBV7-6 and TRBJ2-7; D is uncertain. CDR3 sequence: CASSLERGDEQYF. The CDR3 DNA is TGTGCCAGCAGCTTAGAACGAGGCGACGAGCAGTACTTC.